The 30 T cell receptor beta chains below all came from one sample that was sequenced in a study of T cell changes during pregnancy in multiple sclerosis. Repertoires were generated with immunoSEQ multiplex PCR, while TCRdb's copy carries only in-frame clones and drops some. The table has fewer than 30,000 clones, just over 90% seen once. Sequenced material: CD8+ T cells from peripheral blood mononuclear cells, taken before pregnancy. The receptor source for this set is a female donor with multiple sclerosis, enrolled in a pregnancy study.

The chain links TRBV5-5 to TRBJ1-6; D unclear. CDR3 length equals 16 residues. V was clipped by 2 bases and J by 6 bases, with 15 bases between them. The germline V gene encodes CDR1 SGHKS and CDR2 YYEKEE (reference sequence). The CDR3 region has the DNA TGTGCCAGCAGCTTCTCCGGGAACGCCCTTAATTCACCCCTCCACTTT. Protein sequence: CASSFSGNALNSPLHF.

V and J are TRBV28 and TRBJ2-5, with a weak D call TRBD2 (7 bases). Germline lookup yields CDR1 MDHEN and CDR2 SYDVKM. V was shortened by 10 bases and J by 2 bases, with 23 bases between the two germline ends. This CDR3 region has 16 residues. The CDR3, as DNA: TGTGCCATCGGGGAGGGAGGAGGGGGGTGGCAAGAGACCCAGTACTTC. Protein sequence: CAIGEGGGGWQETQYF.

This chain connects TRBV19 to TRBJ2-1; D possibly corresponds to TRBD1 (6 bases). The germline gives CDR1 LNHDA, CDR2 SQIVND (reference sequence). This CDR3 comprises 13 residues. V lost 4 bases and J lost 7, with 11 bases in between. Here the CDR3 reads CASSTNRENEQFF. CDR3 DNA: TGTGCCAGTAGTACCAACAGGGAAAATGAGCAGTTCTTC.

The chain recombines TRBV27 with TRBJ2-1; 9 nucleotides align to TRBD2. The length of the CDR3 is 15 residues. The germline V gene has CDR1 MNHEY and CDR2 SMNVEV (reference sequence). V shed 2 bases, J shed 10 bases, and the junction held 9 bases outside the gene matches. The CDR3 loop is CASSLAGGAVREQFF. The DNA of the CDR3 is TGTGCCAGCAGTTTAGCGGGAGGGGCTGTGCGCGAGCAGTTCTTC.

The chain joins TRBV11-1 to TRBJ2-3, with D possibly matching TRBD2 (6 bases). In germline, CDR1 is SGHAT, CDR2 FQDESV (reference sequence). V dropped 6 bases and J dropped 0 bases, with 16 bases sitting between them. The CDR3 totals 16 residues. The CDR3 DNA sequence: TGTGCCAGCAGTTGGGGACTGACTACTAGCACAGATACGCAGTATTTT. Translation: CASSWGLTTSTDTQYF.

This chain joins TRBV5-1 and TRBJ2-5, with 8 bases lining up with TRBD1. With V trimmed by 2 bases and J by 5 bases, 11 bases remained unmatched. This CDR3 comprises 16 residues. Germline V gene lookup returns CDR1 SGHRS and CDR2 YFSETQ. The CDR3 reads CASSFPPDRGEETQYF. Written as DNA, the CDR3 is TGCGCCAGCAGCTTCCCACCCGACAGGGGCGAGGAGACCCAGTACTTC.

J is TRBJ2-3 and V is TRBV27, with D perhaps TRBD2 (6 bases). Germline V gene lookup returns CDR1 MNHEY and CDR2 SMNVEV (reference sequence). The V gene lost 3 bases and the J gene lost 5 bases, with 15 bases spanning the gap. This CDR3 contains 15 residues. For the CDR3, the DNA is TGTGCCAGCAGTTTGGACTATAACGGAAAAGATACGCAGTATTTT. It codes for CASSLDYNGKDTQYF.

This rearrangement joins TRBV28 to TRBJ1-4, with TRBD1 as a possible D gene (6 bases). Trimming left V 4 bases short and J 8 bases short, with 20 bases between. CDR3 length: 16 amino acids. The germline V gene encodes CDR1 MDHEN and CDR2 SYDVKM. The CDR3 DNA follows: TGTGCCAGCAGTTCCTCCCGACAGGCGACGCCAGAAAAACTGTTTTTT. It translates to CASSSSRQATPEKLFF.

The V call is TRBV7-6, the J call TRBJ1-1; D unclear. This CDR3 region has 17 residues. The V and J ends lost 1 base and 4 bases respectively, with 19 bases between them. Germline V lookup: CDR1 SGHVS, CDR2 FNYEAQ. The CDR3 loop reads CASSLVEDGGFGTEAFF. Written as DNA, the CDR3 is TGTGCCAGCAGCTTAGTAGAAGATGGAGGGTTTGGCACTGAAGCTTTCTTT.

The chain is built from TRBV27 and TRBJ1-1; no firm D call. The length of the CDR3 is 13 residues. V dropped 3 bases and J dropped 8 bases, with 13 bases sitting between them. Germline-derived CDR1 and CDR2 are MNHEY and SMNVEV (reference sequence). This CDR3 is CASSFGGPTEAFF. Written as DNA, the CDR3 is TGTGCCAGCAGTTTCGGCGGCCCGACGGAAGCTTTCTTT.

The V gene is TRBV15, the J gene TRBJ2-7; tentative D call: TRBD2 (6 bases). V lost 7 bases and J 2 bases, leaving 15 bases between the germline ends. The CDR3 has 14 residues. In germline, CDR1 is LNHNV, CDR2 YYDKDF (reference sequence). CDR3 region: CATTESGATYEQYF. The CDR3 coding sequence is TGTGCCACCACAGAGTCGGGAGCCACCTACGAGCAGTACTTC.

The CDR3 nucleotides are TGTGCCACCAGCCCAGGGCGGGGCACTGAAGCTTTCTTT. Translating gives CATSPGRGTEAFF. The chain employs TRBV15 and TRBJ1-1, with D possibly being TRBD1 (5 bases). This CDR3 region has 13 residues. CDR1 is LNHNV and CDR2 is YYDKDF in the germline V gene (reference sequence). V gave up 5 bases and J gave up 4 bases, with 11 bases separating them. Full variable domain (missing parts from reference TRBV15 and TRBJ1-1): DAMVIQNPRYQVTQFGKPVTLSCSQTLNHNVMYWYQQKSSQAPKLLFHYYDKDFNNEADTPDNFQSRRPNTSFCFLDIRSPGLGDTAMYLCATSPGRGTEAFFGQGTRLTVV.

This CDR3 reads CASGVRGNTEAFF. The CDR3 nucleotides are TGTGCCAGCGGCGTCAGGGGGAACACTGAAGCTTTCTTT. V is TRBV6-5 and J is TRBJ1-1; the D gene is possibly TRBD1 (6 bases). Germline CDR1 reads MNHEY; CDR2 reads SVGAGI. V lost 8 bases to trimming and J lost 1 base, with 11 bases between them. The CDR3 has 13 residues.

The chain is built from TRBV5-1 and TRBJ2-7; 7 bases line up with TRBD2. CDR1 is SGHRS and CDR2 is YFSETQ in the germline V gene. This CDR3 comprises 12 residues. Losses at the gene ends were 6 bases for V and 7 bases for J; bases not matched to a gene: 7. CDR3 loop: CASKTPGGEQYF. The CDR3 DNA follows: TGCGCCAGCAAAACCCCCGGGGGGGAGCAGTACTTC.

The V call is TRBV6-5, the J call TRBJ1-5; D remains ambiguous. CDR3 length: 12 amino acids. The germline V gene encodes CDR1 MNHEY and CDR2 SVGAGI. Deletions cut 8 bases from V and 0 bases from J, with 5 bases between. In DNA form, the CDR3 reads TGTGCCAGCGGAGGTAGCAATCAGCCCCAGCATTTT. Its protein product is CASGGSNQPQHF.

The V call is TRBV4-3, the J call TRBJ2-2, with TRBD2 as a possible D gene (5 bases). Germline V CDR1 and CDR2: LGHNA, YSLEER. The CDR3 runs to 12 residues. V gave up 8 bases and J gave up 6 bases, with 10 bases separating them. CDR3 nucleotides: TGCGCCAGCTTAGCGTTGTCCGGGGAGCTGTTTTTT. Its protein product is CASLALSGELFF.

The chain uses TRBV27 and TRBJ2-1, with 8 bases that match TRBD2. This CDR3 contains 18 residues. The germline CDR1 and CDR2 sequences are MNHEY and SMNVEV (reference sequence). Germline trimming cut 5 bases from V and 8 bases from J; bases unmatched to any gene: 20. This chain's CDR3 is CASSPLDLGSRGGYEQFF. CDR3 DNA: TGTGCCAGCAGTCCCCTGGATTTAGGTTCTCGCGGGGGGTATGAGCAGTTCTTC.

J is TRBJ1-6 and V is TRBV27; D is possibly TRBD1 (5 bases). CDR1 and CDR2 from the germline V gene are MNHEY and SMNVEV (reference sequence). The ends were cut back, 3 bases at V and 4 bases at J, with 7 bases in the middle. The CDR3 contains 14 residues. CDR3 DNA sequence: TGTGCCAGCAGTTTGGAGGGGTATAATTCACCCCTCCACTTT. Protein sequence: CASSLEGYNSPLHF.

The chain joins TRBV30 to TRBJ2-3; 11 bases map to TRBD2. Per germline, CDR1 GTSNPN and CDR2 SVGIG (reference sequence). This CDR3 comprises 15 residues. V gave up 4 bases and J gave up 1 base; unmatched junction bases: 4. Written as DNA, the CDR3 is TGTGCCTGGAATACGGGACTAGCGGGCACAGATACGCAGTATTTT. The encoded protein is CAWNTGLAGTDTQYF.

The gene calls are TRBV7-8 and TRBJ2-7, with a possible D match to TRBD1 (6 bases). Trimming removed 1 base at V and 2 bases at J, with 12 bases between. Germline V gives CDR1 SGHVS, CDR2 FQNEAQ. The CDR3 spans 15 residues. The CDR3: CASSLEAGATYEQYF. CDR3 nucleotide sequence: TGTGCCAGCAGCTTAGAAGCAGGGGCTACCTACGAGCAGTACTTC.

This rearrangement joins TRBV13 to TRBJ1-5; D remains ambiguous. The V gene lost 4 bases and the J gene lost 4 bases, with 8 bases spanning the gap. There are 13 residues in the CDR3. The germline gives CDR1 PRHDT, CDR2 FYEKMQ (reference sequence). CDR3 DNA: TGTGCCAGCAGCTCGTCGGGGAATCAGCCCCAGCATTTT. It specifies CASSSSGNQPQHF.

This clone was found once. The gene calls are TRBV13 and TRBJ2-5; D remains unclear. This CDR3 comprises 14 residues. CDR1 is PRHDT and CDR2 is FYEKMQ in the germline V gene (reference sequence). Trimming removed 2 bases from V and 1 base from J, with 8 bases in between. CDR3 sequence reads: CASSLRQAQETQYF. CDR3 DNA sequence: TGTGCCAGCAGCTTAAGGCAGGCCCAAGAGACCCAGTACTTC.

V and J are TRBV27 and TRBJ1-5, with D possibly being TRBD1 (6 bases). CDR1 and CDR2 (germline): MNHEY, SMNVEV (reference sequence). Trimming left V 8 bases short and J 1 base short, with 12 bases between. The CDR3 has 14 residues. The chain's CDR3 is CASRLGGSNQPQHF. The CDR3 DNA follows: TGTGCCAGCCGATTAGGGGGAAGCAATCAGCCCCAGCATTTT.

This clone appeared once. The CDR3, as DNA: TGTGCCAGCAGCTTAGCAATAGGGGGCAGTACTGAAGCTTTCTTT. It is translated as CASSLAIGGSTEAFF. The chain employs TRBV7-2 and TRBJ1-1, with TRBD1 matching over 7 bases. The germline CDR1 and CDR2 sequences are SGHTA and FQGNSA. The CDR3 runs 15 residues. Losses at the gene ends were 0 bases for V and 5 bases for J; bases not matched to a gene: 6.

The chain joins TRBV5-1 to TRBJ1-4; D ambiguous. Deletions cut 1 base from V and 3 bases from J, with 13 bases between. Germline CDR1 SGHRS, CDR2 YFSETQ. This CDR3 has 16 amino acids. The DNA of the CDR3 is TGCGCCAGCAGCTTGAGCCGGCCGGGAGCTAATGAAAAACTGTTTTTT. As protein: CASSLSRPGANEKLFF.

The genes are TRBV11-3 and TRBJ2-2; 7 bases match TRBD1. The CDR3 consists of 14 residues. V was clipped by 1 base and J by 8 bases; unmatched bases: 4. Germline V gene sequence: CDR1 SGHNT, CDR2 YENEEA. The CDR3 reads CASSLAAGGGELFF. The DNA of the CDR3 is TGTGCCAGCAGCTTAGCGGCAGGGGGAGGGGAGCTGTTTTTT. Supplemented by reference TRBV11-3 and TRBJ2-2, the full variable domain reads EAGVVQSPRYKIIEKKQPVAFWCNPISGHNTLYWYLQNLGQGPELLIRYENEEAVDDSQLPKDRFSAERLKGVDSTLKIQPAELGDSAVYLCASSLAAGGGELFFGEGSRLTVL.

This chain connects TRBV9 to TRBJ2-3, with TRBD2 identical over 9 bases. CDR3 size: 16 residues. V shed 0 bases, J shed 5 bases, and the junction held 7 bases outside the gene matches. CDR1 SGDLS and CDR2 YYNGEE come from the germline V gene. DNA for the CDR3: TGTGCCAGCAGCGTAGTCTTAGCGGGGGCTATAGATACGCAGTATTTT. Its protein is CASSVVLAGAIDTQYF.

The count of this clone is one. The chain carries TRBV28 and TRBJ2-1, with D unclear. Germline loops: CDR1 MDHEN, CDR2 SYDVKM. CDR3 length: 13 amino acids. The V end was cut by 0 bases, the J end by 7 bases, with 7 bases between. The CDR3 protein is CASSLWVENEQFF. CDR3 nucleotide sequence: TGTGCCAGCAGTTTATGGGTGGAGAATGAGCAGTTCTTC.

V usage is TRBV27 and J usage is TRBJ2-7; D possibly corresponds to TRBD2 (7 bases). The ends were cut back, 6 bases at V and 6 bases at J, with 18 bases in the middle. The CDR3 totals 14 residues. Per the germline V gene, CDR1 is MNHEY and CDR2 is SMNVEV (reference sequence). CDR3 DNA: TGTGCCAGCAGCCAGGGAGTGAGGGGGGGCGAGCAGTACTTC. It specifies CASSQGVRGGEQYF.

This clone was recorded only once. The chain is built from TRBV7-3 and TRBJ2-1; 12 bases align to TRBD2. V shed 5 bases and J 4 bases; nucleotides not matched to a gene: 9. The CDR3 is made up of 17 amino acids. Germline V lookup: CDR1 SGHTA, CDR2 FQGTGA. CDR3 loop: CASSQTSGSGPYNEQFF. The CDR3 region has the DNA TGTGCCAGCAGCCAGACTAGCGGGAGTGGCCCATACAATGAGCAGTTCTTC. Looking up the rest from reference TRBV7-3 and TRBJ2-1 gives the full variable domain: GAGVSQTPSNKVTEKGKYVELRCDPISGHTALYWYRQSLGQGPEFLIYFQGTGAADDSGLPNDRFFAVRPEGSVSTLKIQRTERGDSAVYLCASSQTSGSGPYNEQFFGPGTRLTVL.